The 30 T cell receptor beta chains reported below all come from one sample, sequenced in a study of T cells after posttransplantation cyclophosphamide. Treatment was busulfan-fludarabine conditioning, a marrow graft, and cyclophosphamide on days +3 and +4. Some clones are missing from TCRdb's copy, which holds only in-frame ones; the method was immunoSEQ multiplex PCR. The sample holds approximately 160 clones, over 65% seen once. This specimen consisted of CMV-specific CD8+ T cells sorted from blood, obtained after allogeneic stem cell transplant with posttransplant cyclophosphamide. The sample's subset: CD8+ T cells sorted with CMV pp65 tetramers. The receptor source for this set is a male patient aged 30 to 39 who received an allogeneic stem cell transplant from a related donor, was CMV-positive, and had acute GVHD only. Some T cells may have originated in the graft donor.

This clone was counted a few times. The chain joins TRBV14 to TRBJ2-1; 14 bases are shared with TRBD2. Looked up from germline, CDR1 is SGHDN and CDR2 is FVKESK. The CDR3 length is 16 residues. V lost 5 bases and J lost 2; bases outside the gene matches: 2. The CDR3 sequence is CASSLTSGGAYNEQFF. CDR3 nucleotides: TGTGCCAGCAGCTTGACTAGCGGGGGGGCCTACAATGAGCAGTTCTTC.

The chain couples TRBV11-3 to TRBJ1-1, with 8 bases matching TRBD1. V gave up 1 base and J gave up 1 base; unmatched junction bases: 2. There are 15 residues in the CDR3. Germline assignment: CDR1 SGHNT and CDR2 YENEEA. Written as DNA, the CDR3 is TGTGCCAGCAGCTTAGGGGACAGGAGGAACACTGAAGCTTTCTTT. As protein: CASSLGDRRNTEAFF.

The chain employs TRBV27 and TRBJ2-5, with D possibly TRBD2 on 6 matching bases. The V and J ends lost 3 bases and 2 bases respectively, with 22 bases between them. CDR3 length: 18 residues. CDR1 and CDR2 (germline): MNHEY, SMNVEV (reference sequence). CDR3 nucleotides: TGTGCCAGCAGTTTGTGCAGAGCCGGGGGAAATACACAAGAGACCCAGTACTTC. This encodes CASSLCRAGGNTQETQYF.

The chain uses TRBV6-5 and TRBJ2-1, with 10 bases identical to TRBD1. The CDR3 runs 16 residues. Germline values: CDR1 MNHEY, CDR2 SVGAGI. The trim removed 2 bases at V and 9 bases at J, leaving 10 bases unmatched. CDR3 sequence (DNA): TGTGCCAGCAGTTACATGGGGACAGGGGCGACGGTTGAGCAGTTCTTC. This translates into CASSYMGTGATVEQFF.

This clone is hyperexpanded (1% or more) within its sample. The gene calls are TRBV14 and TRBJ2-1; a possible D gene is TRBD2 (5 bases). This CDR3 comprises 15 residues. CDR1 and CDR2 (germline): SGHDN, FVKESK. Trimming shortened V by 0 bases and J by 10 bases, and 16 bases separated the two germline ends. In DNA, the CDR3 is TGTGCCAGCAGCCAAGATTGGGAGCGCTTAGGGGAGCAGTTCTTC. It codes for CASSQDWERLGEQFF.

This clone was seen a single time. This chain connects TRBV28 to TRBJ2-7; D is possibly TRBD1 (5 bases). The CDR3 runs 14 residues. V was cut by 3 bases and J by 3 bases, with 12 bases left in between. Per the germline V gene, CDR1 is MDHEN and CDR2 is SYDVKM. The CDR3 loop is CASSFSGLDYEQYF. The CDR3 coding sequence is TGTGCCAGCAGTTTCTCAGGGTTAGACTACGAGCAGTACTTC.

Written as DNA, the CDR3 is TGTGCCAGCAGCGAGAGGACAAGTAGGCAGTTCTTC. This translates into CASSERTSRQFF. V and J are TRBV7-2 and TRBJ2-1, with D tentatively TRBD1 (5 bases). Germline loops: CDR1 SGHTA, CDR2 FQGNSA. V shed 5 bases and J shed 12 bases, with 14 bases lying between them. The CDR3 has 12 residues. Using reference TRBV7-2 and TRBJ2-1 for the parts outside the CDR3, the full variable domain is GAGVSQSPSNKVTEKGKDVELRCDPISGHTALYWYRQSLGQGLEFLIYFQGNSAPDKSGLPSDRFSAERTGGSVSTLTIQRTQQEDSAVYLCASSERTSRQFFGPGTRLTVL.

The chain combines TRBV7-2 with TRBJ2-7; 8 bases agree with TRBD2. The CDR3 loop spans 13 amino acids. The junction had 1 base not matched to a gene; V was cut back by 2 bases and J by 4 bases. The germline V gene encodes CDR1 SGHTA and CDR2 FQGNSA. The CDR3 region is CASSLIAGYEQYF. CDR3 sequence (DNA): TGTGCCAGCAGCTTAATAGCGGGGTACGAGCAGTACTTC.

In its sample, this clone was seen once. J is TRBJ1-1 and V is TRBV2; 12 nucleotides match TRBD1. CDR3 length: 15 residues. In germline, CDR1 is SNHLY, CDR2 FYNNEI. V lost 7 bases to trimming and J lost 6 bases; unmatched junction nucleotides: 9. DNA of the CDR3: TGTGCCAGCACACAATGGGGACAGGGGGCTCCTGAAGCTTTCTTT. Amino acids: CASTQWGQGAPEAFF.

The V and J genes are TRBV4-3 and TRBJ2-3, with D possibly matching TRBD2 (5 bases). Trimming took 3 bases from V and 4 from J, leaving 8 bases between them. This CDR3 comprises 13 residues. The germline V gene encodes CDR1 LGHNA and CDR2 YSLEER. Here the CDR3 DNA reads TGCGCCAGCAGCCATTTGGGAGCAGATACGCAGTATTTT. This sequence encodes CASSHLGADTQYF.

The chain combines TRBV15 with TRBJ2-7; D gene ambiguous. Germline CDR1 LNHNV, CDR2 YYDKDF (reference sequence). The CDR3 is 14 residues long. V gave up 5 bases and J gave up 6 bases, with 17 bases separating them. CDR3 coding DNA: TGTGCCACCAGCCAGACCGAGCTCGGCGGCGAGCAGTACTTC. Its protein product is CATSQTELGGEQYF.

The V call is TRBV5-6, the J call TRBJ1-2, with a tentative D call TRBD1 (5 bases). Germline assignment: CDR1 SGHDT and CDR2 YYEEEE. V dropped 4 bases and J dropped 4 bases, with 11 bases sitting between them. This CDR3 has 13 amino acids. The CDR3 DNA sequence: TGTGCCAGCAGCGCACAGGAGACCTATGGCTACACCTTC. Its translation is CASSAQETYGYTF.

This clone appeared once. The rearrangement links TRBV19 to TRBJ1-5, with 7 positions matching TRBD1. V trimming: 8 bases; J trimming: 4 bases; junction bases outside the gene matches: 2. CDR1 is LNHDA and CDR2 is SQIVND in the germline V gene (reference sequence). This CDR3 region has 12 residues. Here the CDR3 reads CASRQGNQPQHF. The CDR3 DNA reads TGTGCCAGTCGACAGGGTAATCAGCCCCAGCATTTT.

This clone is a singleton in its sample. The chain combines TRBV9 with TRBJ1-6; the D is unclear. CDR1 is SGDLS and CDR2 is YYNGEE in the germline V gene. Trimming removed 3 bases from V and 13 bases from J, with 14 bases in between. The CDR3 extends over 13 amino acids. The DNA of the CDR3 is TGTGCCAGCAGCGCTGGACGGACTATGCCCCTCCACTTT. It yields the protein CASSAGRTMPLHF.

V usage is TRBV7-9 and J usage is TRBJ1-5; tentative D call: TRBD1 (6 bases). Between the trimmed V and J ends, which lost 1 base and 6 bases, there was a span of 13 bases. Germline CDR1 and CDR2: SEHNR and FQNEAQ (reference sequence). This CDR3 has 15 amino acids. CDR3 loop: CASSLGQGGGQPQHF. DNA of the CDR3: TGTGCCAGCAGCTTAGGGCAGGGAGGGGGTCAGCCCCAGCATTTT. The full variable domain, rest sourced from reference TRBV7-9 and TRBJ1-5, is DTGVSQNPRHKITKRGQNVTFRCDPISEHNRLYWYRQTLGQGPEFLTYFQNEAQLEKSRLLSDRFSAERPKGSFSTLEIQRTEQGDSAMYLCASSLGQGGGQPQHFGDGTRLSIL.

The chain carries TRBV5-1 and TRBJ2-7; 7 positions agree with TRBD1. CDR1 is SGHRS and CDR2 is YFSETQ in the germline V gene. There are 16 residues in the CDR3. Trimming cost V 0 bases and J 0 bases; bases outside gene matches: 6. CDR3: CASSLARGLSSYEQYF. CDR3 nucleotide sequence: TGCGCCAGCAGCTTGGCAAGGGGGCTAAGCTCCTACGAGCAGTACTTC.

For this clone: Other DNA sequences in this specimen translate into the identical CDR3. The rearrangement uses TRBV4-3 and TRBJ2-5, with D maybe TRBD2 (7 bases). The CDR3 length is 16 residues. V lost 0 bases, J lost 8 bases, and 19 bases lay in between. The germline CDR1 and CDR2 sequences are LGHNA and YSLEER. The CDR3 sequence: CASSQEEGGGSETQYF. The CDR3 DNA reads TGCGCCAGCAGCCAAGAGGAAGGCGGGGGCTCGGAAACCCAGTACTTC.

Regarding this clone: The junction shows a germline mismatch at one end, possibly a read error. The CDR3 DNA reads as TGTGCCATCAGCAGAGAAGGATGGGCTCAGCCCCAGCATTTT. This translates into CAISREGWAQPQHF. The gene calls are TRBV15 and TRBJ1-5; no reliable D call. CDR3 length: 14 residues. Germline CDR1 is LNHNV and CDR2 is YYDKDF (reference sequence).

This chain uses TRBV30 with TRBJ2-7; 7 nucleotides align to TRBD2. J was trimmed by 3 bases and V by 8 bases; bases with no gene match: 7. Germline V gene data show CDR1 as GTSNPN and CDR2 as SVGIG (reference sequence). The CDR3 is made up of 12 amino acids. The chain's CDR3 is CALAIAGYEQYF. The CDR3 nucleotides read TGTGCCCTAGCCATAGCGGGCTACGAGCAGTACTTC.

The rearrangement joins TRBV19 to TRBJ1-2; maybe TRBD1 (5 bases). The CDR3 consists of 14 residues. Germline CDR1 reads LNHDA; CDR2 reads SQIVND (reference sequence). V shed 3 bases and J shed 8 bases, with 16 bases lying between them. The CDR3 spells CASSIKGPIRGYTF. CDR3 nucleotide sequence: TGTGCCAGTAGTATTAAGGGGCCGATCAGGGGCTACACCTTC.

V and J are TRBV13 and TRBJ2-7, with 9 bases fitting TRBD2. From germline, CDR1 is PRHDT and CDR2 FYEKMQ (reference sequence). CDR3 size: 15 residues. The ends lost 4 bases at V and 3 bases at J; junction bases unmatched: 7. In DNA, the CDR3 is TGTGCCAGCAGCTCCCTCGGCGGGGGGGACTACGAGCAGTACTTC. Translating it yields CASSSLGGGDYEQYF.

This clone occurred a few times. CDR3 residues: CASSLETVQSRANVLTF. The DNA of the CDR3 is TGTGCCAGCAGCTTGGAGACTGTACAAAGTCGGGCCAACGTCCTGACTTTC. The rearrangement links TRBV12-1 to TRBJ2-6; TRBD2 is the table's D call and was not checked against the DNA. TRBV12-1 is a recognized pseudogene. The CDR3 has 17 residues.

V usage is TRBV6-6 and J usage is TRBJ1-2; D is uncertain. The CDR3 sequence is 12 residues long. CDR1 is MNHNY, CDR2 SVGAGI, per germline (reference sequence). The V end was cut by 2 bases, the J end by 13 bases, with 14 bases between. CDR3 amino acids: CASSYKAAGCTF. CDR3 coding DNA: TGTGCCAGCAGTTACAAGGCAGCCGGGTGCACCTTC.

This clone was seen a few times. The rearrangement uses TRBV4-3 and TRBJ1-1; no firm D call. Germline V gene sequence: CDR1 LGHNA, CDR2 YSLEER. CDR3 size: 15 residues. V lost 0 bases and J lost 5, with 13 bases in between. The CDR3 DNA follows: TGCGCCAGCAGCCAAGATCTTGTCTCGGGAACTGAAGCTTTCTTT. Translation gives CASSQDLVSGTEAFF.

The chain carries TRBV29-1 and TRBJ2-2; D is unclear. CDR3 length: 13 residues. Trimming shortened V by 2 bases and J by 3 bases, and 7 bases separated the two germline ends. CDR1 and CDR2 from the germline V gene are SQVTM and ANQGSEA. The CDR3 DNA is TGCAGCGTTGAATGGGCCGACACCGGGGAGCTGTTTTTT. It codes for CSVEWADTGELFF.

The chain recombines TRBV5-6 with TRBJ1-5; D is undetermined. Germline CDR1 and CDR2: SGHDT and YYEEEE. Between the trimmed V and J ends, which lost 4 bases and 5 bases, there was a span of 13 bases. The CDR3 runs to 14 residues. Written as DNA, the CDR3 is TGTGCCAGCAGCCGCGGGGAAGGGCATCAGCCCCAGCATTTT. Its protein is CASSRGEGHQPQHF.

This clone is large. The V gene is TRBV7-9, the J gene TRBJ2-3; D perhaps matches TRBD2 (5 bases). The V end was cut by 7 bases, the J end by 0 bases, with 14 bases between. The CDR3 is 15 amino acids. CDR1 and CDR2 (germline): SEHNR, FQNEAQ (reference sequence). The CDR3 region has the DNA TGTGCCAGCAACAGTAAAGCGGATAGCACAGATACGCAGTATTTT. Translating it yields CASNSKADSTDTQYF. Drawing the rest from reference TRBV7-9 and TRBJ2-3, the complete variable domain is DTGVSQNPRHKITKRGQNVTFRCDPISEHNRLYWYRQTLGQGPEFLTYFQNEAQLEKSRLLSDRFSAERPKGSFSTLEIQRTEQGDSAMYLCASNSKADSTDTQYFGPGTRLTVL.

The rearrangement links TRBV7-9 to TRBJ2-5, with D tentatively TRBD2 (6 bases). The CDR3 consists of 15 residues. The germline gives CDR1 SEHNR, CDR2 FQNEAQ (reference sequence). V was trimmed by 6 bases and J by 1 base, leaving 15 bases between them. CDR3 amino acids: CASRPPGGSQETQYF. Written as DNA, the CDR3 is TGTGCCAGCAGACCACCTGGGGGGTCCCAAGAGACCCAGTACTTC.

This chain joins TRBV5-1 and TRBJ1-6; D ambiguous. Trimming took 4 bases from V and 5 from J, leaving 13 bases between them. CDR1 is SGHRS, CDR2 YFSETQ, per germline. This CDR3 region has 15 residues. This CDR3 is CASSADGVNNSPLHF. The CDR3, as DNA: TGCGCCAGCAGCGCCGACGGGGTAAATAATTCACCCCTCCACTTT.

This chain joins TRBV30 and TRBJ2-3; D remains unclear. With 3 bases removed from V and 7 bases from J, the gap between germline ends came to 14 bases. CDR3 length equals 13 residues. Germline lookup yields CDR1 GTSNPN and CDR2 SVGIG (reference sequence). The chain's CDR3 is CAWRDRLGHTQYF. CDR3 in DNA: TGTGCCTGGAGGGATCGACTTGGCCATACGCAGTATTTT. Complete variable domain (other parts from reference TRBV30 and TRBJ2-3): SQTIHQWPATLVQPVGSPLSLECTVEGTSNPNLYWYRQAAGRGLQLLFYSVGIGQISSEVPQNLSASRPQDRQFILSSKKLLLSDSGFYLCAWRDRLGHTQYFGPGTRLTVL.